The next 9 T cell receptor beta chains were all read from a single sample in a study of blood T cell repertoires in COVID-19. Produced via immunoSEQ multiplex PCR; TCRdb's table is partial and in-frame only. The data hold over 85,000 clones, with just under 95% observed a single time. The specimen sequenced was peripheral blood. These receptors all come from a woman aged 50 to 60 with COVID-19, enrolled during active disease.

The CDR3 DNA reads TGTGCCAGCAGTTCCCTTCACAGCCAAGAGACCCAGTACTTC. Its protein is CASSSLHSQETQYF. The V and J genes are TRBV6-5 and TRBJ2-5; D gene ambiguous. This CDR3 is 14 amino acids long. Trimming removed 4 bases from V and 1 base from J, with 10 bases in between. CDR1 is MNHEY, CDR2 SVGAGI, per germline.

This clone appeared once. The V gene is TRBV7-9, the J gene TRBJ1-1; the D is unclear. Germline-derived CDR1 and CDR2 are SEHNR and FQNEAQ (reference sequence). The V end was cut by 1 base, the J end by 7 bases, with 4 bases between. The CDR3 runs to 11 residues. The CDR3 DNA sequence: TGTGCCAGCAGCTTAGACAGTGAAGCTTTCTTT. Amino acids: CASSLDSEAFF.

The gene calls are TRBV7-8 and TRBJ2-2; weak D call: TRBD2 (5 bases). Germline V gene lookup returns CDR1 SGHVS and CDR2 FQNEAQ. The CDR3 sequence is 13 residues long. V was pared by 7 bases and J by 5 bases, with 11 bases between. The CDR3 DNA reads TGTGCCAGCAAGGGAGTGGGGACCGGGGAGCTGTTTTTT. Its translation: CASKGVGTGELFF.

The V call is TRBV23-1, the J call TRBJ2-3, with TRBD1 matching 7 bases. TRBV23-1 is recorded as an ORF, its role being uncertain. This CDR3 contains 17 residues. The ends lost 2 bases at V and 0 bases at J; junction bases unmatched: 8. The CDR3 here is CASSQRKGGSSTDTQYF. The CDR3 bases are TGCGCCAGCAGTCAAAGAAAAGGGGGCTCTAGCACAGATACGCAGTATTTT.

This chain connects TRBV7-2 to TRBJ1-2; D uncertain. CDR1 SGHTA and CDR2 FQGNSA come from the germline V gene. CDR3 length equals 12 residues. V lost 5 bases to trimming and J lost 8 bases, with 12 bases between them. CDR3 residues: CASSPSGRGYTF. The CDR3 DNA reads as TGTGCCAGCAGCCCAAGCGGCAGAGGCTACACCTTC.

As DNA, the CDR3 is TGTGCCAGCAGCTTACAGCGGGGGGGTTACAATGAGCAGTTCTTC. This codes for CASSLQRGGYNEQFF. V gene TRBV5-5 combines with J gene TRBJ2-1; 10 nucleotides line up with TRBD2. Looked up from germline, CDR1 is SGHKS and CDR2 is YYEKEE (reference sequence). The CDR3 consists of 15 residues. J was trimmed by 4 bases and V by 2 bases; bases with no gene match: 3. Full variable domain (missing parts from reference TRBV5-5 and TRBJ2-1): DAGVTQSPTHLIKTRGQQVTLRCSPISGHKSVSWYQQVLGQGPQFIFQYYEKEERGRGNFPDRFSARQFPNYSSELNVNALLLGDSALYLCASSLQRGGYNEQFFGPGTRLTVL.

J is TRBJ1-2 and V is TRBV5-5; D ambiguous. V was shortened by 1 base and J by 7 bases, with 11 bases between the two germline ends. From germline, CDR1 is SGHKS and CDR2 YYEKEE (reference sequence). The CDR3 is 13 amino acids. DNA for the CDR3: TGTGCCAGCAGCTTGTCGGCAGCGCGTGGCTACACCTTC. Translating gives CASSLSAARGYTF.

V is TRBV6-2 or TRBV6-3 and J is TRBJ2-2; the match to TRBD2 covers 12 bases. CDR1 is MNHEY, CDR2 SVGEGT, per germline. There are 17 residues in the CDR3. Trimming at V came to 6 bases and at J to 5 bases, leaving 10 bases not matched to a gene. CDR3 residues: CASSPILLAGGTGELFF. CDR3 sequence (DNA): TGTGCCAGCAGCCCTATCCTACTAGCGGGGGGAACCGGGGAGCTGTTTTTT.

The V and J genes are TRBV30 and TRBJ1-2; 8 nucleotides line up with TRBD1. Germline CDR1 and CDR2: GTSNPN and SVGIG (reference sequence). The J segment lost 2 bases and the V segment lost 3 bases, leaving 5 bases of the junction unmatched. CDR3 size: 14 residues. The CDR3 DNA is TGTGCCTGGAGAAACAGGGGGAGGAACTATGGCTACACCTTC. This encodes CAWRNRGRNYGYTF.